One sample yielded the 30 T cell receptor beta chains listed below, sequenced in a study of shared clonotypes between healthy human individuals. Profiled with immunoSEQ multiplex PCR; TCRdb holds only in-frame clones, not every one. The sample shows 1,400,000 or so clones, about 98.5% of them seen only once. Sequencing was performed on naive CD4+ T cells sorted from blood. The subset: CD45RA+ positively selected. Every receptor here comes from a man aged 25-40 years in good health.

The chain joins TRBV7-6 to TRBJ2-5, with D hard to call. This CDR3 has 13 residues. Trimming removed 1 base from V and 4 bases from J, with 7 bases in between. Germline V lookup: CDR1 SGHVS, CDR2 FNYEAQ. This CDR3 is CASSLGQVETQYF. The CDR3 bases are TGTGCCAGCAGCTTAGGGCAGGTAGAGACCCAGTACTTC.

V is TRBV10-2 and J is TRBJ2-2; unclear D gene. The CDR3 has 13 amino acids. CDR1 WSHSY and CDR2 SAAADI come from the germline V gene. V shed 6 bases and J shed 4 bases, with 9 bases lying between them. The CDR3: CASRTTATGELFF. The CDR3 bases are TGCGCCAGCAGGACAACCGCCACCGGGGAGCTGTTTTTT.

The CDR3 sequence is CSVAGDHEQYF. The CDR3 DNA reads TGCAGCGTAGCGGGAGACCACGAGCAGTACTTC. This rearrangement joins TRBV20-1 to TRBJ2-7, with 9 bases identical to TRBD2. The CDR3 extends over 11 amino acids. Germline CDR1 is DFQATT and CDR2 is SNEGSKA (reference sequence).

The chain combines TRBV27 with TRBJ2-7; D gene ambiguous. CDR3 size: 14 residues. V was trimmed by 5 bases and J by 3 bases, leaving 14 bases between them. CDR1 MNHEY and CDR2 SMNVEV come from the germline V gene (reference sequence). The CDR3 reads CASSPTRNLYEQYF. The CDR3 nucleotides are TGTGCCAGCAGTCCGACCAGAAATCTCTACGAGCAGTACTTC.

The rearrangement uses TRBV6-6 and TRBJ1-4; no firm D call. Trimming removed 8 bases at V and 13 bases at J, with 20 bases between. The CDR3 is made up of 13 amino acids. Germline V gene lookup returns CDR1 MNHNY and CDR2 SVGAGI (reference sequence). The CDR3 spells CASQTRAGYRLFF. CDR3 coding DNA: TGTGCCAGCCAGACCCGAGCCGGGTACAGACTGTTTTTT.

The chain links TRBV6-1 to TRBJ2-7; 7 nucleotides align to TRBD1. Germline loops: CDR1 MNHNS, CDR2 SASEGT. With V trimmed by 6 bases and J by 0 bases, 5 bases remained unmatched. The CDR3 consists of 14 residues. CDR3 region: CASRLTGSSYEQYF. In DNA, the CDR3 is TGTGCCAGCAGGTTGACAGGGAGCTCCTACGAGCAGTACTTC.

The rearrangement links TRBV9 to TRBJ2-7; 9 nucleotides agree with TRBD2. The CDR3 has 14 residues. Trimming removed 4 bases from V and 4 bases from J; junction bases left unmatched: 6. The germline V gene encodes CDR1 SGDLS and CDR2 YYNGEE. DNA for the CDR3: TGTGCCAGCAGCATGGGACTAGCAGATTACGAGCAGTACTTC. Translating gives CASSMGLADYEQYF.

Concerning this clone: Different DNA sequences within this sample yield the same CDR3. The CDR3 reads CASSPGQGPYEQYF. CDR3 in DNA: TGTGCCAGCAGCCCAGGACAGGGCCCCTACGAGCAGTACTTC. The chain uses TRBV28 and TRBJ2-7; 8 bases match TRBD1. This CDR3 spans 14 amino acids. Losses at the gene ends were 6 bases for V and 2 bases for J; bases not matched to a gene: 6. Germline loops: CDR1 MDHEN, CDR2 SYDVKM.

For the CDR3, the DNA is TGTGCTAGTGGTTTTAACCCGGCAGATACGCAGTATTTT. Protein product: CASGFNPADTQYF. This rearrangement joins TRBV12-5 to TRBJ2-3, with unresolved D. CDR3 length equals 13 residues. Trimming removed 3 bases from V and 4 bases from J, with 8 bases in between. Germline lookup yields CDR1 LGHNT and CDR2 FRNRAP.

This clone has only one observation. CDR3 DNA: TGCGCCAGCAGCTCACGGACTAGCGGGAGTACAGAGACCCAGTACTTC. It specifies CASSSRTSGSTETQYF. V and J are TRBV5-1 and TRBJ2-5, with 13 bases identical to TRBD2. CDR3 length equals 16 residues. Trimming took 3 bases from V and 4 from J; bases not matched to a gene: 6. Germline V gene data show CDR1 as SGHRS and CDR2 as YFSETQ.

Comments on this clone: In the same sample, other DNA sequences code for this CDR3. The chain uses TRBV5-1 and TRBJ1-1; D is undetermined. This CDR3 is built from 13 residues. Trimming removed 0 bases from V and 2 bases from J, with 5 bases in between. Per the germline V gene, CDR1 is SGHRS and CDR2 is YFSETQ. CDR3 protein: CASSLDINTEAFF. The CDR3 nucleotides are TGCGCCAGCAGCTTGGATATAAACACTGAAGCTTTCTTT.

V gene TRBV5-1 combines with J gene TRBJ2-1; D is ambiguous. Trimming cost V 0 bases and J 0 bases, with 13 bases left between them. The CDR3 covers 17 residues. CDR1 and CDR2 from the germline V gene are SGHRS and YFSETQ. CDR3 residues: CASSLEVLAYSYNEQFF. CDR3 nucleotides: TGCGCCAGCAGCTTGGAAGTCCTGGCGTACTCCTACAATGAGCAGTTCTTC.

This chain joins TRBV7-8 and TRBJ2-3, with D possibly being TRBD1 (6 bases). The CDR3 has 16 residues. In germline, CDR1 is SGHVS, CDR2 FQNEAQ. V was pared by 5 bases and J by 3 bases, with 18 bases between. The CDR3 region is CASSPTRHRVTDTQYF. The CDR3 DNA reads TGTGCCAGCAGCCCAACTAGGCACAGGGTAACAGATACGCAGTATTTT.

The gene calls are TRBV28 and TRBJ1-2; TRBD1 might be the D (5 bases). The CDR3 runs to 15 residues. V shed 5 bases and J shed 4 bases, with 17 bases lying between them. Per germline, CDR1 MDHEN and CDR2 SYDVKM. The CDR3 nucleotides read TGTGCCAGCAGTCACGATGCGGGACGTATCTATGGCTACACCTTC. This encodes CASSHDAGRIYGYTF.

The chain has TRBV7-2 and TRBJ2-7, with D uncertain. The CDR3 runs 16 residues. Trimming cost V 1 base and J 2 bases, with 15 bases left between them. Germline values: CDR1 SGHTA, CDR2 FQGNSA. CDR3 residues: CASSLDLYSMPYEQYF. CDR3 DNA sequence: TGTGCCAGCAGCTTAGACCTTTATTCAATGCCCTACGAGCAGTACTTC.

CDR3: CASRPDRVAGELFF. CDR3 nucleotides: TGTGCCAGCAGGCCGGACAGGGTAGCCGGGGAGCTGTTTTTT. The V gene is TRBV28, the J gene TRBJ2-2; 8 bases are shared with TRBD1. CDR3 length: 14 amino acids. Germline V CDR1 and CDR2: MDHEN, SYDVKM. V shed 6 bases, J shed 6 bases, and the junction held 6 bases outside the gene matches.

The V and J genes are TRBV28 and TRBJ2-1, with D tentatively TRBD1 (5 bases). CDR3 size: 13 residues. V lost 8 bases and J lost 1, with 9 bases in between. Germline V lookup: CDR1 MDHEN, CDR2 SYDVKM. CDR3 protein: CASGHGSYNEQFF. The CDR3 DNA reads as TGTGCCAGCGGACATGGTTCCTACAATGAGCAGTTCTTC.

The chain couples TRBV5-1 to TRBJ1-4; 8 bases are a match to TRBD1. Unmatched junction bases numbered 10, after V lost 4 bases and J lost 8 bases. CDR1 is SGHRS and CDR2 is YFSETQ in the germline V gene. The CDR3 is 15 residues long. The CDR3 DNA is TGCGCCAGCAGCCCCGCCCCGGGACAGGTAGAAAAACTGTTTTTT. Translated: CASSPAPGQVEKLFF.

This chain connects TRBV13 to TRBJ2-7; 7 bases line up with TRBD2. Germline CDR1 is PRHDT and CDR2 is FYEKMQ (reference sequence). V trimming: 1 base; J trimming: 5 bases; junction bases outside the gene matches: 5. The CDR3 totals 14 residues. CDR3 loop: CASSLEGGPNEQYF. DNA for the CDR3: TGTGCCAGCAGCTTAGAGGGAGGGCCCAACGAGCAGTACTTC.

J is TRBJ2-5 and V is TRBV5-1, with D tentatively TRBD2 (6 bases). The CDR3 is made up of 13 amino acids. The V gene lost 6 bases and the J gene lost 1 base, with 10 bases spanning the gap. Germline CDR1 reads SGHRS; CDR2 reads YFSETQ. The DNA of the CDR3 is TGCGCCAGCACGGGGGAGAGCCAAGAGACCCAGTACTTC. Its protein is CASTGESQETQYF.

The chain joins TRBV29-1 to TRBJ2-5; D perhaps matches TRBD1 (6 bases). The CDR3 totals 13 residues. The germline gives CDR1 SQVTM, CDR2 ANQGSEA. V was cut by 5 bases and J by 8 bases, with 18 bases left in between. The CDR3 DNA reads as TGCAGCGTTCTACAAAGAGGGGGAGAAACCCAGTACTTC. This encodes CSVLQRGGETQYF.

The chain links TRBV30 to TRBJ1-5; no definite D call. The germline V and J ends were trimmed by 3 bases and 5 bases, with 14 bases remaining between them. CDR1 is GTSNPN and CDR2 is SVGIG in the germline V gene (reference sequence). The CDR3 covers 14 residues. The CDR3, as DNA: TGTGCCTGGAGCGGTGTGTCTGCAGATCAGCCCCAGCATTTT. Protein: CAWSGVSADQPQHF. The entire variable domain, with the rest obtained from reference TRBV30 and TRBJ1-5, is as follows: SQTIHQWPATLVQPVGSPLSLECTVEGTSNPNLYWYRQAAGRGLQLLFYSVGIGQISSEVPQNLSASRPQDRQFILSSKKLLLSDSGFYLCAWSGVSADQPQHFGDGTRLSIL.

The chain links TRBV5-1 to TRBJ2-7; tentatively, D is TRBD2 (5 bases). Trimming removed 5 bases from V and 5 bases from J, with 20 bases in between. The CDR3 has 15 residues. The germline V gene encodes CDR1 SGHRS and CDR2 YFSETQ. The CDR3 loop reads CASSFQPDAGNEQYF. CDR3 DNA sequence: TGCGCCAGCAGTTTCCAACCGGACGCGGGCAACGAGCAGTACTTC.

This chain links TRBV19 with TRBJ2-3; 7 bases agree with TRBD2. V lost 0 bases, J lost 5 bases, and 5 bases stayed unmatched. Per germline, CDR1 LNHDA and CDR2 SQIVND (reference sequence). The CDR3 loop spans 15 amino acids. DNA for the CDR3: TGTGCCAGTAGTATAGAGGCGGGAGTAAAAGATACGCAGTATTTT. It translates to CASSIEAGVKDTQYF.

The count of this clone is one. Other DNA sequences in the sample encode the same CDR3. V gene TRBV18 combines with J gene TRBJ2-1, with D hard to call. The germline V gene encodes CDR1 KGHSH and CDR2 LQKENI. Trimming took off 3 bases at V and 5 bases at J, with 2 bases between the two ends. This CDR3 has 11 residues. The CDR3 region is CASSPNNEQFF. Written as DNA, the CDR3 is TGTGCCAGCTCACCGAACAATGAGCAGTTCTTC.

The genes are TRBV28 and TRBJ2-7; 7 bases map to TRBD1. The CDR3 totals 14 residues. The germline V gene has CDR1 MDHEN and CDR2 SYDVKM. The junction had 9 bases not matched to a gene; V was cut back by 7 bases and J by 3 bases. The CDR3 region is CASTIPGTDYEQYF. In DNA form, the CDR3 reads TGTGCCAGCACCATTCCGGGGACAGACTACGAGCAGTACTTC.

The chain carries TRBV18 and TRBJ1-4; weak D call: TRBD1 (5 bases). CDR3 length: 15 amino acids. The germline V and J ends were trimmed by 2 bases and 3 bases, with 10 bases remaining between them. The germline V gene has CDR1 KGHSH and CDR2 LQKENI. The CDR3 bases are TGTGCCAGCTCACCATTCAGGGATCCTAATGAAAAACTGTTTTTT. Translated, it gives CASSPFRDPNEKLFF.

The chain links TRBV19 to TRBJ2-1; the match to TRBD2 covers 10 bases. Trimming cost V 4 bases and J 10 bases; bases outside gene matches: 10. CDR1 is LNHDA, CDR2 SQIVND, per germline (reference sequence). The CDR3 is 15 amino acids. As DNA, the CDR3 is TGTGCCAGTAGTAAGCGCCTAGCGGGAGTTGTCGAGCAGTTCTTC. This gives the protein CASSKRLAGVVEQFF.

The rearrangement uses TRBV7-9 and TRBJ1-4; no definite D call. CDR1 is SEHNR, CDR2 FQNEAQ, per germline (reference sequence). V lost 2 bases and J lost 5, with 12 bases in between. The CDR3 totals 15 residues. The DNA for the CDR3 is TGTGCCAGCAGCTTACCGGGAGCGGAAAATGAAAAACTGTTTTTT. Translation gives CASSLPGAENEKLFF. Full variable domain (remainder filled in from reference TRBV7-9 and TRBJ1-4): DTGVSQNPRHKITKRGQNVTFRCDPISEHNRLYWYRQTLGQGPEFLTYFQNEAQLEKSRLLSDRFSAERPKGSFSTLEIQRTEQGDSAMYLCASSLPGAENEKLFFGSGTQLSVL.

The rearrangement links TRBV28 to TRBJ1-1, with D maybe TRBD1 (5 bases). The V gene's germline CDR1 is MDHEN and CDR2 SYDVKM. The CDR3 has 13 residues. V dropped 5 bases and J dropped 8 bases, with 15 bases sitting between them. This CDR3 is CASSGRGIGEAFF. The CDR3 DNA sequence: TGTGCCAGCAGTGGTAGGGGAATAGGGGAAGCTTTCTTT.